These T cell receptor beta chains were read from a single sample in a study of cytomegalovirus exposure and HLA in healthy donors. Produced via immunoSEQ multiplex PCR; TCRdb's table is partial and in-frame only. The sample shows some 230,000 clones, about nine tenths of them seen only once. Material for sequencing was PBMCs. The receptors come from a woman aged 18-29 years in good health and CMV-seronegative. Each CDR3 is given with its conserved first and last residue. Each record gives: J gene, V gene, clone size, D gene, CDR3 DNA, CDR3 protein. D genes are given only for firm matches. A clone size is listed for some rows: how often the clone was seen (once, few, many), or a class if it is expanded.

TRBJ2-7	TRBV27	NA	NA	TGTGCCAGCAGTTTATCGGGAGGGACAACCTACGAGCAGTACTTC	CASSLSGGTTYEQYF
TRBJ2-3	TRBV5-6	NA	TRBD2	TGTGCCAGCAGCCCGACTAGCTTCTCAACAGATACGCAGTATTTT	CASSPTSFSTDTQYF
TRBJ2-1	TRBV10-2	NA	TRBD2	TGCGCCAGCAGTGAGGAACCGGGACTAGCGGGAAACCCTCACTCCTACAATGAGCAGTTCTTC	CASSEEPGLAGNPHSYNEQFF
TRBJ1-2	TRBV4-1	once	NA	TGCGCCAGCAGCCAAGAAGGGCAGGGGATCTATGGCTACACCTTC	CASSQEGQGIYGYTF
TRBJ1-5	TRBV2	NA	NA	TGTGCCAGCAGTGCTAGACGGCTCGATAGCAATCAGCCCCAGCATTTT	CASSARRLDSNQPQHF
TRBJ1-2	TRBV28	once	NA	TGTGCCAGCAGCAGGGATCATGGCTACACCTTC	CASSRDHGYTF
TRBJ1-2	TRBV6-5	NA	TRBD1	TGTGCCAGCAGTGAGGGGGACAGGGGGAATGGCTACACCTTC	CASSEGDRGNGYTF
TRBJ1-2	TRBV6-5	NA	NA	TGTGCCAGCAGTTTCACGGGAGAGTATGGCTACACCTTC	CASSFTGEYGYTF
TRBJ2-7	TRBV5-4	many	TRBD1	TGTGCCAGCAGTCTCAGGGGGTACGAGCAGTACTTC	CASSLRGYEQYF
TRBJ2-5	TRBV18	NA	NA	TGTGCCAGCTCACCACGAGGCACAGGCTTGGAGACCCAGTACTTC	CASSPRGTGLETQYF
TRBJ1-1	TRBV9	NA	TRBD1	TGTGCCAGCAGCGTAGGACAGGGAGGTGTGACGAACACTGAAGCTTTCTTT	CASSVGQGGVTNTEAFF
TRBJ1-4	TRBV19	NA	TRBD1	TGTGCCAGTATGCCCCCGGGACAGAAACTGTTTTTT	CASMPPGQKLFF
TRBJ2-3	TRBV28	NA	TRBD2	TGTGCCAGCAGCCTAGCGGGAGGGCCGTCAGATACGCAGTATTTT	CASSLAGGPSDTQYF
TRBJ1-1	TRBV6-5	NA	TRBD1	TGTGCCAGCAGTAAGGACAGGGGCCGCTACACTGAAGCTTTCTTT	CASSKDRGRYTEAFF
TRBJ1-5	TRBV7-9	once	NA	TGTGCCAGCAGCGGGGGAGGGAACAATCAGCCCCAGCATTTT	CASSGGGNNQPQHF
TRBJ1-5	TRBV7-2	once	NA	TGTGCCAGCAGCTTAGTTGGGGCGGATCAGCCCCAGCATTTT	CASSLVGADQPQHF
TRBJ1-1	TRBV12-5	NA	NA	TGTGCTAGTGGTTTGGATCTAGGTATTGAAGCTTTCTTT	CASGLDLGIEAFF
TRBJ1-2	TRBV27	NA	NA	TGTGCCAGCAAAACCTACCGGGACTTCTATGGCTACACCTTC	CASKTYRDFYGYTF
TRBJ2-7	TRBV30	NA	NA	TGTGCCTGGAGTGTACAAGTCTCCTACGAGCAGTACTTC	CAWSVQVSYEQYF